A selection of T cell receptor beta chains follows, all from one sample in a study of Graves' ophthalmopathy and Graves' hyperthyroidism. MiXCR, applied by TCRdb to the multiplex PCR reads, yields one record per CDR3 protein. The sample gives 350,000 to 400,000 distinct CDR3 sequences, 15% of which show up once; roughly 7% is in the top ten. The sequencing input was peripheral blood. The origin of the receptors is a woman aged 18-29 years with stable Graves' hyperthyroidism. Both conserved end residues are part of each CDR3. Each record gives: D gene, clone size, V gene, J gene, CDR3 DNA, CDR3 protein. D genes are given only for firm matches. Clone sizes are given selectively: once, few, many, or a class where the clone is expanded.

D: TRBD2
size: many
V: TRBV4-2
J: TRBJ2-5
DNA: TGTGCCAGCAGCCCGACTAGCGGGGGGGGAGAGACCCAGTACTTC
CDR3: CASSPTSGGGETQYF

D: TRBD1
size: many
V: TRBV27
J: TRBJ1-2
DNA: TGTGCCAGCAGACAGGGGGGCTTCGGCTACACCTTC
CDR3: CASRQGGFGYTF

D: TRBD1
size: many
V: TRBV27
J: TRBJ2-7
DNA: TGTGCCAGCAGTTTATCCTCGGGACAGCCCTATTACGAGCAGTACTTC
CDR3: CASSLSSGQPYYEQYF

D: TRBD1
size: many
V: TRBV20-1
J: TRBJ2-5
DNA: TGCAGTGCTAGAGATTTTCAGGGGGCAGAGACCCAGTACTTC
CDR3: CSARDFQGAETQYF

D: TRBD1
size: many
V: TRBV7-6
J: TRBJ2-5
DNA: TGTGCCAGCAGCTTTGGGGACAGGGCAGGGGAGACCCAGTACTTC
CDR3: CASSFGDRAGETQYF

D: .
size: .
V: TRBV28
J: TRBJ2-7
DNA: TGTGCCAGCAGCTCCGGGACAAGCCCCCCCTACGAGCAGTACTTC
CDR3: CASSSGTSPPYEQYF

D: .
size: many
V: TRBV20-1
J: TRBJ2-5
DNA: TGCAGTGCTCCCCTGGTAGAGACCCAGTACTTC
CDR3: CSAPLVETQYF

D: TRBD1
size: many
V: TRBV14
J: TRBJ1-2
DNA: TGTGCCAGCAGCCAAGACTACAGGGGTTTGGATGGCTACACCTTC
CDR3: CASSQDYRGLDGYTF

D: TRBD1
size: many
V: TRBV6-1
J: TRBJ2-7
DNA: TGTGCCAGCAGTGAAGGTCCCTGGGACAGGGGATCCGAGCAGTACTTC
CDR3: CASSEGPWDRGSEQYF

D: TRBD1
size: few
V: TRBV15
J: TRBJ1-5
DNA: TGTGCCACCAGCAGAGATTACGGGGCAGCAGGGGGTTTCAATCAGCCCCAGCATTTT
CDR3: CATSRDYGAAGGFNQPQHF

D: .
size: many
V: TRBV6-5
J: TRBJ2-3
DNA: TGTGCCAGCAGTTACTCCGAGCAGAACACAGATACGCAGTATTTT
CDR3: CASSYSEQNTDTQYF

D: .
size: many
V: TRBV27
J: TRBJ2-5
DNA: TGTGCCAGCAGGCAACGATACCAAGAGACCCAGTACTTC
CDR3: CASRQRYQETQYF

D: .
size: many
V: TRBV20-1
J: TRBJ1-1
DNA: TGCAGTGATGCGACAGGCAACACTGAAGCTTTCTTT
CDR3: CSDATGNTEAFF

D: .
size: many
V: TRBV10-1
J: TRBJ2-5
DNA: TGCGCCAGCAGTGACAGGGAGTCTGGAGAGACCCAGTACTTC
CDR3: CASSDRESGETQYF

D: TRBD2
size: many
V: TRBV5-1
J: TRBJ2-7
DNA: TGTGCCAGCAGTTTAGGTAGCGGGAACGAGCAGTACTTC
CDR3: CASSLGSGNEQYF

D: TRBD2
size: many
V: TRBV6-1
J: TRBJ2-5
DNA: TGTGCCAGCAACAAACTAGCGGGGGCCCCAGAGACCCAGTACTTC
CDR3: CASNKLAGAPETQYF

D: TRBD2
size: .
V: TRBV6-2/TRBV6-3
J: TRBJ2-5
DNA: TGTGCCAGCAGCTCTTACGGGGAGGGACAAGAGACCCAGTACTTC
CDR3: CASSSYGEGQETQYF

D: .
size: .
V: TRBV6-2/TRBV6-3
J: TRBJ2-5
DNA: TGTGCCAGCAGTCCTCGATGGGAGACCCAGTACTTC
CDR3: CASSPRWETQYF

D: TRBD1
size: many
V: TRBV7-3
J: TRBJ2-2
DNA: TGTGCCAGCAGCTTAAGGATTCGGAGGATACAGGGGCCGAACACCGGGGAGCTGTTTTTT
CDR3: CASSLRIRRIQGPNTGELFF

D: .
size: many
V: TRBV7-2
J: TRBJ1-5
DNA: TGTGCCAGCAGCTTACGAGCAGGGTTAGATCAGCCCCAGCATTTT
CDR3: CASSLRAGLDQPQHF

D: .
size: .
V: TRBV9
J: TRBJ1-2
DNA: TGTGCCAGCAGCCCAAAGGGGTCCTATGGCTACACCTTC
CDR3: CASSPKGSYGYTF

D: TRBD2
size: many
V: TRBV7-2
J: TRBJ2-7
DNA: TGTGCCAGCAGCCCCCGTGGGCGGGGGGGTTACGAGCAGTACTTC
CDR3: CASSPRGRGGYEQYF

D: .
size: many
V: TRBV6-5
J: TRBJ1-1
DNA: TGTGCCAGCAGTTACTCGTTGGGGACGGTCACTGAAGCTTTCTTT
CDR3: CASSYSLGTVTEAFF

D: .
size: many
V: TRBV7-6
J: TRBJ1-1
DNA: TGTGCCAGCCGGGCGGGTGTGAACACTGAAGCTTTCTTT
CDR3: CASRAGVNTEAFF

D: .
size: many
V: TRBV10-3
J: TRBJ2-5
DNA: TGTGCCATCGGGACGGAAGAGACCCAGTACTTC
CDR3: CAIGTEETQYF

D: .
size: once
V: TRBV12-3/TRBV12-4
J: TRBJ1-1
DNA: TGTGCCAGCAGGTTCCGCCAGAACACTGAAGCTTTCTTT
CDR3: CASRFRQNTEAFF

D: .
size: .
V: TRBV6-1
J: TRBJ2-5
DNA: TGTGCCAGCAGCCGAGGGGACACCCAAGAGACCCAGTACTTC
CDR3: CASSRGDTQETQYF

D: .
size: many
V: TRBV12-3/TRBV12-4
J: TRBJ1-1
DNA: TGTGCCAGCAGTTTAGGGGGCAGGGGTAGAGTTGAAGCTTTCTTT
CDR3: CASSLGGRGRVEAFF